The 21 T cell receptor beta chains below come from one sample, sequenced in a study of T cell responses to AZD1222 COVID-19 vaccine. Clones were read by immunoSEQ multiplex PCR, and TCRdb kept only the in-frame ones, dropping some. The top ten clones hold over 0.9% of a sample with 110,000 to 150,000 clones, 85% to 95% of them seen once. This specimen consisted of peripheral blood, obtained on day 0 of MenACWY control vaccination. The receptors were sampled from an adult in good health.

The chain carries TRBV7-9 and TRBJ1-2, with 8 bases that match TRBD1. The J segment lost 8 bases and the V segment lost 5 bases, leaving 10 bases of the junction unmatched. CDR3 size: 14 residues. CDR1 is SEHNR and CDR2 is FQNEAQ in the germline V gene (reference sequence). CDR3 DNA sequence: TGTGCCAGCAGCCTTGGACAGGGAGAAGAGGGCTACACCTTC. Its protein is CASSLGQGEEGYTF. The full variable domain, in which reference TRBV7-9 and TRBJ1-2 provide the parts outside the CDR3, is DTGVSQNPRHKITKRGQNVTFRCDPISEHNRLYWYRQTLGQGPEFLTYFQNEAQLEKSRLLSDRFSAERPKGSFSTLEIQRTEQGDSAMYLCASSLGQGEEGYTFGSGTRLTVV.

The rearrangement joins TRBV11-2 to TRBJ2-7; 8 bases align to TRBD2. Germline CDR1 SGHAT, CDR2 FQNNGV. Trimming took 1 base from V and 7 from J; bases not matched to a gene: 12. The CDR3 totals 16 residues. The CDR3, as DNA: TGTGCCAGCAGCTTAGCCAGAAGCGGGGGAATGTCGGAGCAGTACTTC. Amino acids: CASSLARSGGMSEQYF.

The chain joins TRBV9 to TRBJ2-3; D is unresolved. The V end lost 1 base, the J end lost 4 bases, and 13 bases lay between the germline ends. This CDR3 is built from 15 residues. CDR1 is SGDLS and CDR2 is YYNGEE in the germline V gene. The DNA for the CDR3 is TGTGCCAGCAGCGTAAGGTCGTTAGCCTCAGATACGCAGTATTTT. Protein: CASSVRSLASDTQYF.

The chain joins TRBV11-2 to TRBJ2-2; 12 bases are a match to TRBD2. Germline V CDR1 and CDR2: SGHAT, FQNNGV. The junction had 4 bases not matched to a gene; V was cut back by 5 bases and J by 3 bases. This CDR3 is 16 amino acids long. The CDR3 region has the DNA TGTGCCAGCAGCCTGACTAGCGGGGGATACACCGGGGAGCTGTTTTTT. Its protein is CASSLTSGGYTGELFF.

V usage is TRBV5-1 and J usage is TRBJ1-1; unclear D gene. With 2 bases removed from V and 1 base from J, the gap between germline ends came to 9 bases. Germline CDR1 reads SGHRS; CDR2 reads YFSETQ. There are 14 residues in the CDR3. CDR3 protein: CASSFDIWNTEAFF. The CDR3 coding sequence is TGCGCCAGCAGCTTTGATATTTGGAACACTGAAGCTTTCTTT.

The rearrangement uses TRBV3-1 (or the pseudogene TRBV3-2) and TRBJ2-3, with 15 positions matching TRBD2. The CDR3 length is 17 residues. Germline V gives CDR1 LGHDT, CDR2 YNNKEL (reference sequence). The junction had 7 bases not matched to a gene; V was cut back by 6 bases and J by 3 bases. The CDR3: CASSRTSGGAGTDTQYF. DNA of the CDR3: TGTGCCAGCAGTCGGACTAGCGGGGGGGCGGGGACAGATACGCAGTATTTT.

The rearrangement links TRBV6-1 to TRBJ1-1, with D possibly matching TRBD1 (5 bases). The CDR3 covers 15 residues. Trimming pared 3 bases from V and 3 bases from J, leaving 14 bases between. CDR1 MNHNS and CDR2 SASEGT come from the germline V gene. This chain's CDR3 is CASSESPGRYTEAFF. The CDR3 DNA reads as TGTGCCAGCAGTGAGAGTCCAGGGCGGTACACTGAAGCTTTCTTT.

J is TRBJ1-5 and V is TRBV19, with D uncertain. With 2 bases removed from V and 4 bases from J, the gap between germline ends came to 12 bases. Germline CDR1 is LNHDA and CDR2 is SQIVND (reference sequence). The CDR3 totals 15 residues. The CDR3 reads CASSIRLAKNQPQHF. For the CDR3, the DNA is TGTGCCAGTAGTATAAGGTTGGCCAAAAATCAGCCCCAGCATTTT.

The rearrangement joins TRBV19 to TRBJ2-1, with 11 bases aligning to TRBD2. V dropped 4 bases and J dropped 1; count of bases not matched to a gene: 6. This CDR3 spans 17 amino acids. Germline CDR1 reads LNHDA; CDR2 reads SQIVND (reference sequence). The CDR3 DNA is TGTGCCAGTAGTAGACTGACTAGCGGGAAGTCCTACAATGAGCAGTTCTTC. As protein: CASSRLTSGKSYNEQFF. Based on the CDR3 plus reference TRBV19 and TRBJ2-1, the full variable domain is DGGITQSPKYLFRKEGQNVTLSCEQNLNHDAMYWYRQDPGQGLRLIYYSQIVNDFQKGDIAEGYSVSREKKESFPLTVTSAQKNPTAFYLCASSRLTSGKSYNEQFFGPGTRLTVL.

The chain joins TRBV5-6 to TRBJ2-7; D remains ambiguous. Germline V lookup: CDR1 SGHDT, CDR2 YYEEEE. Trimming removed 3 bases at V and 3 bases at J, with 19 bases between. The CDR3 loop spans 16 amino acids. The CDR3 sequence is CASSSYRTLAHYEQYF. The CDR3, as DNA: TGTGCCAGCAGCTCATACCGTACATTAGCCCACTACGAGCAGTACTTC.

In this sample, this clone turned up once. This chain joins TRBV6-5 and TRBJ1-2; D gene ambiguous. The V and J ends lost 5 bases and 1 base respectively, with 11 bases between them. Germline CDR1 reads MNHEY; CDR2 reads SVGAGI. The CDR3 loop spans 14 amino acids. In DNA, the CDR3 is TGTGCCAGCAGTAGCCCCGGGGTTAACTATGGCTACACCTTC. Translation: CASSSPGVNYGYTF.

The genes are TRBV6-2 or TRBV6-3 and TRBJ2-7; D not certain. The CDR3 contains 13 residues. Germline CDR1 reads MNHEY; CDR2 reads SVGEGT. V was cut by 4 bases and J by 2 bases, with 9 bases left in between. Here the CDR3 reads CASSSSTPYEQYF. In DNA form, the CDR3 reads TGTGCCAGCAGTTCCAGTACTCCCTACGAGCAGTACTTC.

The chain links TRBV6-1 to TRBJ2-4; no reliable D call. Trimming stripped 2 bases from V and 0 bases from J, with 11 bases between. The CDR3 is made up of 16 amino acids. From germline, CDR1 is MNHNS and CDR2 SASEGT. The CDR3 region has the DNA TGTGCCAGCAGTGAATTACGGACCCTAGCCAAAAACATTCAGTACTTC. As protein: CASSELRTLAKNIQYF.

The chain carries TRBV7-9 and TRBJ1-2; 7 nucleotides agree with TRBD1. V lost 5 bases to trimming and J lost 8 bases; unmatched junction nucleotides: 11. Germline V lookup: CDR1 SEHNR, CDR2 FQNEAQ (reference sequence). The CDR3 is 14 residues long. The CDR3 is CASSEGTVSRGYTF. The CDR3 nucleotides are TGTGCCAGCAGCGAGGGGACAGTCTCTAGAGGCTACACCTTC.

The chain uses TRBV7-9 and TRBJ1-4, with 7 bases aligning to TRBD1. V was clipped by 5 bases and J by 1 base; unmatched bases: 4. CDR3 size: 15 residues. Germline V gene lookup returns CDR1 SEHNR and CDR2 FQNEAQ (reference sequence). CDR3 residues: CASSAGDRTNEKLFF. For the CDR3, the DNA is TGTGCCAGCAGCGCGGGGGACAGAACTAATGAAAAACTGTTTTTT. Based on the CDR3 plus reference TRBV7-9 and TRBJ1-4, the full variable domain is DTGVSQNPRHKITKRGQNVTFRCDPISEHNRLYWYRQTLGQGPEFLTYFQNEAQLEKSRLLSDRFSAERPKGSFSTLEIQRTEQGDSAMYLCASSAGDRTNEKLFFGSGTQLSVL.

V and J are TRBV28 and TRBJ1-4; D gene uncertain. Between the trimmed V and J ends, which lost 2 bases and 8 bases, there was a span of 9 bases. The germline V gene has CDR1 MDHEN and CDR2 SYDVKM. This CDR3 spans 13 amino acids. CDR3 amino acids: CASSLDSEEKLFF. CDR3 in DNA: TGTGCCAGCAGTTTAGACTCTGAGGAAAAACTGTTTTTT.

Note on this clone: The sample has other DNA sequences that encode this CDR3 too. The chain has TRBV5-4 and TRBJ1-1; no firm D call. Germline loops: CDR1 SGHNT, CDR2 YYREEE (reference sequence). Trimming stripped 0 bases from V and 4 bases from J, with 10 bases between. This CDR3 comprises 14 residues. The CDR3: CASSLDSLGTEAFF. The CDR3 DNA reads as TGTGCCAGCAGCTTGGACAGTCTCGGCACTGAAGCTTTCTTT.

This chain joins TRBV29-1 and TRBJ1-1; D is ambiguous. Trimming pared 0 bases from V and 10 bases from J, leaving 9 bases between. The V gene's germline CDR1 is SQVTM and CDR2 ANQGSEA. The CDR3 totals 11 residues. In DNA form, the CDR3 reads TGCAGCGTTGAAGATCAGGCCTTAGCTTTCTTT. Its translation: CSVEDQALAFF. Variable domain in full (rest from reference TRBV29-1 and TRBJ1-1): SAVISQKPSRDICQRGTSLTIQCQVDSQVTMMFWYRQQPGQSLTLIATANQGSEATYESGFVIDKFPISRPNLTFSTLTVSNMSPEDSSIYLCSVEDQALAFFGQGTRLTVV.

The genes are TRBV7-3 and TRBJ2-2; TRBD2 agrees at 7 bases. Germline values: CDR1 SGHTA, CDR2 FQGTGA. The V gene end was trimmed by 4 bases and the J gene end by 3 bases; junction bases not matched to a gene: 2. The length of the CDR3 is 14 residues. The CDR3 sequence is CASSSGLYTGELFF. As DNA, the CDR3 is TGTGCCAGCAGCTCGGGACTATACACCGGGGAGCTGTTTTTT.

This chain joins TRBV28 and TRBJ1-5; D ambiguous. The CDR3 extends over 13 amino acids. The V gene lost 3 bases and the J gene lost 4 bases, with 7 bases spanning the gap. CDR1 and CDR2 from the germline V gene are MDHEN and SYDVKM. CDR3 sequence: CASSLVRNQPQHF. The CDR3 DNA reads as TGTGCCAGCAGTTTGGTACGGAATCAGCCCCAGCATTTT.

The chain is built from TRBV2 and TRBJ2-7, with TRBD2 matching 12 bases. Germline CDR1 is SNHLY and CDR2 is FYNNEI. The CDR3 covers 14 residues. J was trimmed by 5 bases and V by 6 bases; bases with no gene match: 5. CDR3 sequence (DNA): TGTGCCAGCAGGAGGACTAGCGGGAACAACGAGCAGTACTTC. This gives the protein CASRRTSGNNEQYF.